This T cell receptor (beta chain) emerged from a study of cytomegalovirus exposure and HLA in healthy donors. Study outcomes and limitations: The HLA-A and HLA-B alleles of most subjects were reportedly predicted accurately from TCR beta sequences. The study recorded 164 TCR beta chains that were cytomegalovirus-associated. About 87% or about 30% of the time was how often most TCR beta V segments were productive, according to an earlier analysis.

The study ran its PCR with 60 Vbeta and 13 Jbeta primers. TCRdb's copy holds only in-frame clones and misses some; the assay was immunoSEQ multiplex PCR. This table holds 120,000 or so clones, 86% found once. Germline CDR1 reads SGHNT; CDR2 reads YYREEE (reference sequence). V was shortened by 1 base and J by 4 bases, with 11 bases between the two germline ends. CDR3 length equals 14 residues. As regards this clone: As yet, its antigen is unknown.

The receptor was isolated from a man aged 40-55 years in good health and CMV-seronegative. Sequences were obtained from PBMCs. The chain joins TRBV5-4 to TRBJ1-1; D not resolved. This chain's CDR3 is CASSLREAGTEAFF. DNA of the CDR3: TGTGCCAGCAGCTTGAGGGAGGCGGGCACTGAAGCTTTCTTT.